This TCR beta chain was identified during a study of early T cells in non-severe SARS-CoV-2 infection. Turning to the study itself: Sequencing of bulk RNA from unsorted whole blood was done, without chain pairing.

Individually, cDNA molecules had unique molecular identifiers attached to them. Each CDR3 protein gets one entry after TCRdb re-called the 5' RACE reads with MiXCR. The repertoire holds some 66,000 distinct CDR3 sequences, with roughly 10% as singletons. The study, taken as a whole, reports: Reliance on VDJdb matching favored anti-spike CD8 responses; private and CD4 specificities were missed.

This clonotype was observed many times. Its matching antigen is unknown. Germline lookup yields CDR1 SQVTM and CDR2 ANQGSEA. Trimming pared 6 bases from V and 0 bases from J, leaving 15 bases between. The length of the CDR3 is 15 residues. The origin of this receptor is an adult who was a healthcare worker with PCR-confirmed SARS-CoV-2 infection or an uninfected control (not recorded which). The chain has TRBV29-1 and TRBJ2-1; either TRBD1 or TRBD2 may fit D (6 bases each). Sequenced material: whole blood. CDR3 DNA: TGCAGCGTGGGGGGCCCTTCATTCTCCTACAATGAGCAGTTCTTC. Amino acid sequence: CSVGGPSFSYNEQFF.